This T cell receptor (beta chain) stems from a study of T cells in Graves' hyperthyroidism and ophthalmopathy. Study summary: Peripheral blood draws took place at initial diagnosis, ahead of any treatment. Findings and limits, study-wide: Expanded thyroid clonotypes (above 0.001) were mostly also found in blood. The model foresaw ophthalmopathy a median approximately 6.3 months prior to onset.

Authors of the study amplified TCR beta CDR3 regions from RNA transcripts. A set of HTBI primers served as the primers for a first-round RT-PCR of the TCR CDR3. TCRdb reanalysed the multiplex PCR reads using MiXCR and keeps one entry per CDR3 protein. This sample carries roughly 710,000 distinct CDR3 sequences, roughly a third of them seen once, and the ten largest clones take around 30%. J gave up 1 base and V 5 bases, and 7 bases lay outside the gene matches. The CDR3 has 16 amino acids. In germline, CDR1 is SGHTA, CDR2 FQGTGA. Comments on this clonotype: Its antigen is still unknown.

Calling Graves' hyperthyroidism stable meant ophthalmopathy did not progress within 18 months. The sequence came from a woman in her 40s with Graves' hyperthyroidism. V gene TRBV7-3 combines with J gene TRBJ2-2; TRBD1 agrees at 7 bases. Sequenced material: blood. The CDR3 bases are TGTGCCAGCAGCCGCGCCAGGACAGGGAACACCGGGGAGCTGTTTTTT. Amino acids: CASSRARTGNTGELFF.